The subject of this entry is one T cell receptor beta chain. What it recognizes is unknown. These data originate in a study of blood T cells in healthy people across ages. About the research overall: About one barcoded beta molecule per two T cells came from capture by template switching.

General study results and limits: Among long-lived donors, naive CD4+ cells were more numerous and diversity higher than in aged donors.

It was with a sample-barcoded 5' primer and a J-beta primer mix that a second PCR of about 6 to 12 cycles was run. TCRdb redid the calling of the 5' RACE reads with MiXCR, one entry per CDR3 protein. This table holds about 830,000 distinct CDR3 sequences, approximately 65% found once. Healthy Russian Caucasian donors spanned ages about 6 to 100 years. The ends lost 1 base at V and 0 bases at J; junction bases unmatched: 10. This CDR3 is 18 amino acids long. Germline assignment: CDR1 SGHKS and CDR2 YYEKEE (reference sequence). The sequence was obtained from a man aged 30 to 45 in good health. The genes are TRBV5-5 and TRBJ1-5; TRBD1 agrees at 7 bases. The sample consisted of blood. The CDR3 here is CASSLSSRGADSNQPQHF. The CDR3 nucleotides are TGTGCCAGCAGCTTGTCGTCCAGGGGGGCGGATAGCAATCAGCCCCAGCATTTT.